The clone carrying this T cell receptor (beta chain) was seen ten or more times. Its antigen is not known. This CDR3 has 15 residues. Germline V gene sequence: CDR1 SEHNR, CDR2 FQNEAQ (reference sequence). V lost 3 bases and J lost 2; bases outside the gene matches: 4. This sample is drawn from a study of T cells in Graves' hyperthyroidism and ophthalmopathy. Study findings and constraints: Separating ophthalmopathy from stable hyperthyroidism was achieved by a 13 V-J model. Median prediction lead before ophthalmopathy onset was around 6.9 months with the model. Most thyroid clonotypes that were expanded above 0.001 also turned up in blood.

A NOSPECS grade of at least 4, a Clinical Activity Score of at least 3 and duration under 3 months were recorded in ophthalmopathy patients. The source material, RNA transcripts, was used to amplify TCR beta CDR3 regions. Initially, a first-round RT-PCR of the TCR CDR3 employed the HTBI primer set. In TCRdb, the multiplex PCR reads were re-called with MiXCR into one record per CDR3 protein. The table lists about 640,000 distinct CDR3 sequences, 20% to 25% of them singletons. This rearrangement joins TRBV7-9 to TRBJ2-3, with TRBD1 matching 8 bases. The clonotype originates from a man aged 25-45 years with Graves' ophthalmopathy. The sequencing sample was made of blood. The CDR3 region is CASSFRDRPTDTQYF. CDR3 nucleotide sequence: TGTGCCAGCAGCTTCCGGGACAGGCCCACAGATACGCAGTATTTT.